These 4 T cell receptor beta chains were sequenced from one sample in a study of cytomegalovirus exposure and HLA in healthy donors (dated 2017 in TCRdb). The library was obtained by the immunoSEQ multiplex PCR assay. For the multiplex PCR, a mixture combining 60 forward primers for TCR Vbeta segments and 13 reverse primers for TCR Jbeta segments was used. The table comes from immuneACCESS by way of TCRdb, which keeps in-frame sequences with V and J called. Part of the clones is missing from these tables; in studies checked, under half for an unresolved V gene and the rest for unknown reasons. This sample lists 210,000 or so clones; 75% to 85% were detected once. Together, the top ten hold 2.7% of the sample. The sequencing sample was made of PBMCs. Receptors originate from a woman in her fifties or sixties in good health and CMV-seropositive.

This chain uses TRBV30 with TRBJ2-7; perhaps TRBD1 as D (6 bases). CDR3 length: 13 residues. Deletions cut 3 bases from V and 6 bases from J, with 15 bases between. Germline V gene data show CDR1 as GTSNPN and CDR2 as SVGIG (reference sequence). Here the CDR3 reads CAWSRDIKGEQYF. In nucleotides, the CDR3 is TGTGCCTGGAGCCGGGACATCAAGGGCGAGCAGTACTTC.

This chain connects TRBV19 to TRBJ1-4; D might be TRBD1 (5 bases). The CDR3 consists of 16 residues. The germline V and J ends were trimmed by 3 bases and 7 bases, with 18 bases remaining between them. Germline V gene lookup returns CDR1 LNHDA and CDR2 SQIVND (reference sequence). CDR3 protein: CASSIRVGTHVEKLFF. The CDR3 bases are TGTGCCAGTAGTATCCGAGTAGGGACTCACGTTGAAAAACTGTTTTTT.

The gene calls are TRBV7-2 and TRBJ2-5, with 7 bases identical to TRBD1. Trimming cost V 3 bases and J 4 bases; bases outside gene matches: 11. There are 16 residues in the CDR3. Per the germline V gene, CDR1 is SGHTA and CDR2 is FQGNSA. The CDR3 DNA follows: TGTGCCAGCAGCTTGGATTTGGCAGGGGGTAGAGAGACCCAGTACTTC. It encodes CASSLDLAGGRETQYF.

The gene calls are TRBV7-2 and TRBJ1-2; TRBD1 might be the D (6 bases). Germline V CDR1 and CDR2: SGHTA, FQGNSA. Trimming removed 3 bases from V and 4 bases from J, with 12 bases in between. The CDR3 contains 14 residues. The CDR3 coding sequence is TGTGCCAGCAGCTTCAAGGGACAAAGCTATGGCTACACCTTC. Its protein product is CASSFKGQSYGYTF.